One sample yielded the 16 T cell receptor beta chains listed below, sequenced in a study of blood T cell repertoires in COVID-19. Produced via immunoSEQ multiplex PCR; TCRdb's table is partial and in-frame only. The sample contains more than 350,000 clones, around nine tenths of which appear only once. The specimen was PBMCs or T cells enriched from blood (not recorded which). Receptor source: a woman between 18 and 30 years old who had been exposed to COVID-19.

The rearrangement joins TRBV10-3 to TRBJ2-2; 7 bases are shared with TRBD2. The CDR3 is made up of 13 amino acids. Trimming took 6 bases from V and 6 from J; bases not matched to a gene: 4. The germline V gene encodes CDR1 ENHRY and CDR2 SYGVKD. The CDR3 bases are TGTGCCATCAGCGAAACTAGCGCCGGGGAGCTGTTTTTT. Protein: CAISETSAGELFF.

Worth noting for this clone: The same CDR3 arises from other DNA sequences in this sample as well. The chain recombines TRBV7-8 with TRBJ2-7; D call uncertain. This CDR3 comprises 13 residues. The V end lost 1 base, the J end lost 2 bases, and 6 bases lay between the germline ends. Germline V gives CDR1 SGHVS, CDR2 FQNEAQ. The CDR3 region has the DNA TGTGCCAGCAGCTTAGACCGGGCCTACGAGCAGTACTTC. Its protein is CASSLDRAYEQYF.

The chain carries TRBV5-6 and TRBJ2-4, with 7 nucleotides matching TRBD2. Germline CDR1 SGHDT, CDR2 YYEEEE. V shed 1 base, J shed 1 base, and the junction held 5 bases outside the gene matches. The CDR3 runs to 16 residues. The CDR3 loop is CASSLPREGAKNIQYF. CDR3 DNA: TGTGCCAGCAGCTTGCCCAGGGAGGGGGCCAAAAACATTCAGTACTTC.

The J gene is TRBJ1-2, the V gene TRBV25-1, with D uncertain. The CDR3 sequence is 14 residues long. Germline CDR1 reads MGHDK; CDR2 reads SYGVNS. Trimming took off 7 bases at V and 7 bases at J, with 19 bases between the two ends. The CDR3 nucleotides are TGTGCCAGCAATAGGAGGGATGATTTGGGTGGCTACACCTTC. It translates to CASNRRDDLGGYTF.

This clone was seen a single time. As DNA, the CDR3 is TGTGCCAGTACAATGGCAGGCCTCCGCTCTGGAAACACCATATATTTT. This translates into CASTMAGLRSGNTIYF. V is TRBV19 and J is TRBJ1-3; the D is unclear. The CDR3 totals 16 residues. Germline values: CDR1 LNHDA, CDR2 SQIVND (reference sequence). V shed 7 bases and J shed 0 bases, with 16 bases lying between them.

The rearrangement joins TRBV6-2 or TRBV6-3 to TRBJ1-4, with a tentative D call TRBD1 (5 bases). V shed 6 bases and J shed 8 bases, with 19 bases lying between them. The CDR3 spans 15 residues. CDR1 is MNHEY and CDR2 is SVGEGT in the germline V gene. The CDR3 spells CASSRDRGEGEKLFF. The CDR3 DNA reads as TGTGCCAGCAGCCGGGACCGCGGGGAAGGGGAAAAACTGTTTTTT.

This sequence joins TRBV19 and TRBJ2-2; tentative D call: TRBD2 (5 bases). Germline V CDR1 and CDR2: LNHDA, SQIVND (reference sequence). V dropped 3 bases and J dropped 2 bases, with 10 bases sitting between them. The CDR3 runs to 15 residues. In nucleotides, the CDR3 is TGTGCCAGTAGTATTAGGACTCCTAACACCGGGGAGCTGTTTTTT. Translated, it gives CASSIRTPNTGELFF. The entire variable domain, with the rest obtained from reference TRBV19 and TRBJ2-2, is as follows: DGGITQSPKYLFRKEGQNVTLSCEQNLNHDAMYWYRQDPGQGLRLIYYSQIVNDFQKGDIAEGYSVSREKKESFPLTVTSAQKNPTAFYLCASSIRTPNTGELFFGEGSRLTVL.

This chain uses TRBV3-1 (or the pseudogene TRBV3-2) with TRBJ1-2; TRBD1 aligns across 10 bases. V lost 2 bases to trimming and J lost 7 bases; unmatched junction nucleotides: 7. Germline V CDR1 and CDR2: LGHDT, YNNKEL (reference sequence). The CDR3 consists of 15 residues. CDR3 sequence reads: CASSQLQTGGIGYTF. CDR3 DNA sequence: TGTGCCAGCAGCCAACTACAGACAGGGGGCATTGGCTACACCTTC.

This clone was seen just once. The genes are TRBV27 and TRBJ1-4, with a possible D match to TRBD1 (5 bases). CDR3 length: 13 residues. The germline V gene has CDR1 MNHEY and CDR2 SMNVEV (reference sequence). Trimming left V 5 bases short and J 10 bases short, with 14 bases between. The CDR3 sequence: CASSETQGGKLFF. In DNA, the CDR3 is TGTGCCAGCAGTGAAACCCAGGGAGGAAAACTGTTTTTT.

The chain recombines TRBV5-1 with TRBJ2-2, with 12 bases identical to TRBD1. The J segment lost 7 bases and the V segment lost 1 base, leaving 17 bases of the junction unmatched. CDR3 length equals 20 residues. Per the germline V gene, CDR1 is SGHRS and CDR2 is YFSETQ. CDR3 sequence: CASSLYPPGTGGVEGGELFF. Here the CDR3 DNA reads TGCGCCAGCAGCTTGTATCCCCCAGGGACAGGGGGCGTCGAGGGCGGGGAGCTGTTTTTT.

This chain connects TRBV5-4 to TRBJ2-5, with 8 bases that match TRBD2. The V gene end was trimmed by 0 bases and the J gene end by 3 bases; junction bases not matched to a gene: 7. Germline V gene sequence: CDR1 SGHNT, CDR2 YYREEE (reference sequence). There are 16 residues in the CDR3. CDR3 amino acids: CASSLDGVAGKETQYF. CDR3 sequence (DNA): TGTGCCAGCAGCTTGGATGGCGTAGCGGGGAAAGAGACCCAGTACTTC.

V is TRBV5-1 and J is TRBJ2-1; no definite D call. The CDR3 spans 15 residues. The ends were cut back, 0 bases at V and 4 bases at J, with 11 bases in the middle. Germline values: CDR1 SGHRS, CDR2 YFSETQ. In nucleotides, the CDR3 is TGCGCCAGCAGCTTGGAGGTTAGCAGATACAATGAGCAGTTCTTC. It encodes CASSLEVSRYNEQFF.

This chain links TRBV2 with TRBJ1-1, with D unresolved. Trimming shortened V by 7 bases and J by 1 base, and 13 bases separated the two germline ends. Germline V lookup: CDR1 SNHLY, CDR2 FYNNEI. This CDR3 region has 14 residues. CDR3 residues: CASTPPGANTEAFF. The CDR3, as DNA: TGTGCCAGCACCCCTCCGGGAGCGAACACTGAAGCTTTCTTT.

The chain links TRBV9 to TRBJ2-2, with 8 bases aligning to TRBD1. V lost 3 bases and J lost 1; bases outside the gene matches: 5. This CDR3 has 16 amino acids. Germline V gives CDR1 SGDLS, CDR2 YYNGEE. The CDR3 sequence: CASSDRTGKNTGELFF. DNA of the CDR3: TGTGCCAGCAGCGATCGGACAGGGAAGAACACCGGGGAGCTGTTTTTT.

The DNA of the CDR3 is TGTGCCAGCAGTGAAAGACTAGCGGGCCCCCTAGATACGCAGTATTTT. Translating it yields CASSERLAGPLDTQYF. The J gene is TRBJ2-3, the V gene TRBV6-1, with TRBD2 matching 10 bases. Germline V gene lookup returns CDR1 MNHNS and CDR2 SASEGT. The J segment lost 5 bases and the V segment lost 2 bases, leaving 7 bases of the junction unmatched. The CDR3 has 16 residues.

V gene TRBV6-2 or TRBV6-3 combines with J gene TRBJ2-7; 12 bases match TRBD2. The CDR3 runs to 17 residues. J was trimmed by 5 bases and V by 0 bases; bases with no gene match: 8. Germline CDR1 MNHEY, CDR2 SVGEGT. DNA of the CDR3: TGTGCCAGCAGTTACTCGCTAGCGGGGGGGCCAAAGGACGAGCAGTACTTC. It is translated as CASSYSLAGGPKDEQYF.